A single sample is the source of the 4 T cell receptor beta chains below, sequenced in a study of blood T cell repertoires in COVID-19. This table comes from immunoSEQ multiplex PCR, and its TCRdb copy is limited to in-frame clones, with some not included. The table shows roughly 130,000 clones, with 70% to 85% occurring only once. Source material: peripheral blood. These receptors all come from a woman aged 60-75 years with acute or convalescent COVID-19.

The genes are TRBV7-2 and TRBJ1-6; TRBD1 matches at 8 bases. V lost 3 bases to trimming and J lost 8 bases; unmatched junction nucleotides: 3. The CDR3 consists of 14 residues. Germline loops: CDR1 SGHTA, CDR2 FQGNSA. The CDR3 reads CASSFTGGDSPLHF. CDR3 nucleotide sequence: TGTGCCAGCAGCTTTACAGGGGGGGATTCACCCCTCCACTTT.

The chain employs TRBV5-5 and TRBJ1-4, with 8 bases identical to TRBD1. V was clipped by 0 bases and J by 0 bases; unmatched bases: 1. The CDR3 has 16 amino acids. The germline CDR1 and CDR2 sequences are SGHKS and YYEKEE (reference sequence). This CDR3 reads CASSLGQGTTNEKLFF. DNA for the CDR3: TGTGCCAGCAGCTTGGGACAGGGGACAACTAATGAAAAACTGTTTTTT.

V usage is TRBV4-1 and J usage is TRBJ2-3, with 8 bases matching TRBD2. Trimming cost V 4 bases and J 2 bases; bases outside gene matches: 5. Germline V gives CDR1 MGHRA, CDR2 YSYEKL. This CDR3 has 15 amino acids. CDR3 protein: CASSLSGKITDTQYF. CDR3 bases: TGCGCCAGCAGCCTTAGCGGGAAAATCACAGATACGCAGTATTTT.

The CDR3, as DNA: TGTGCCAGCTCTCACATGAACACTGAAGCTTTCTTT. It yields the protein CASSHMNTEAFF. The V gene is TRBV7-9, the J gene TRBJ1-1, with D unresolved. The germline V gene has CDR1 SEHNR and CDR2 FQNEAQ (reference sequence). Trimming shortened V by 8 bases and J by 0 bases, and 7 bases separated the two germline ends. The CDR3 is 12 amino acids.